The T cell receptor (beta chain) under discussion was sequenced for a study of control samples from healthy donors and cancer patients. Concerning this clone itself: Other DNA sequences in the same sample also yield this CDR3.

Assay used: immunoSEQ multiplex PCR; TCRdb lists only in-frame clones, some missing. The data show approximately 54,000 clones, with around nine tenths seen just once and around two fifths held by the top ten. The CDR3 covers 14 residues. Germline V CDR1 and CDR2: LNHNV, YYDKDF (reference sequence). V was trimmed by 0 bases and J by 0 bases, leaving 6 bases between them. Sequencing input: PBMCs. V is TRBV15 and J is TRBJ2-7; D not certain. This sequence originates from a man aged 45-65 years with head and neck cancer. The CDR3 DNA reads TGTGCCACCAGCAGAGAAGGAGTCTCCTACGAGCAGTACTTC. Protein sequence: CATSREGVSYEQYF.